This T cell receptor beta chain originates from a study of neurological immune-mediated disorders. Across the whole study: There were some 34 multiple sclerosis patients; around 30 were relapsing-remitting and 3 were secondary progressive.

5'RACE with 10-nucleotide random UMIs generated the cDNA. TCRdb fed the 5' RACE reads into MiXCR, producing one record per CDR3 protein. The sample records tens of thousands of distinct CDR3 sequences, nearly 3.5% being singletons. This clonotype showed up many times. V lost 8 bases to trimming and J lost 4 bases, with 18 bases between them. The CDR3 runs 15 residues. Germline V CDR1 and CDR2: SEHNR, FQNEAQ (reference sequence). This TCR was recovered from a man between 35 and 55 years old with multiple sclerosis. The sequencing input was PBMCs. The gene calls are TRBV7-9 and TRBJ1-3; a possible D gene is TRBD1 (6 bases). This CDR3 reads CASDPSGGLGNTIYF. In DNA, the CDR3 is TGTGCCAGCGATCCCTCGGGGGGGCTCGGAAACACCATATATTTT.